A single sample gave rise to the 23 T cell receptor beta chains below, sequenced in a study of CD8+CD57+ T cells in acquired aplastic anemia. Genomic DNA, the template, was used for profiling of the TCR beta VDJ and CDR3. TCRdb recomputed calls from the reads with MiXCR, one row per CDR3 protein. The sample has around 190,000 distinct CDR3 sequences, less than 65% seen once; the top ten hold approximately 15%. The sample was sorted CD4+, CD8+, or CD8+CD57+ T cells (not recorded which) from PBMCs. The receptors were gathered from a human donor in good health, serving as a control.

There are a few counts of this clonotype. The rearrangement uses TRBV19 and TRBJ1-5; 7 bases map to TRBD1. V shed 1 base and J 2 bases; nucleotides not matched to a gene: 5. The CDR3 extends over 16 amino acids. Germline lookup yields CDR1 LNHDA and CDR2 SQIVND (reference sequence). CDR3 region: CASSIGQGRGNQPQHF. The CDR3 nucleotides read TGTGCCAGTAGTATAGGACAGGGAAGGGGCAATCAGCCCCAGCATTTT.

The chain joins TRBV9 to TRBJ1-1; D perhaps matches TRBD1 (6 bases). V was shortened by 1 base and J by 7 bases, with 14 bases between the two germline ends. In germline, CDR1 is SGDLS, CDR2 YYNGEE. The CDR3 has 14 amino acids. This CDR3 is CASSVRGTTNEAFF. The CDR3 DNA is TGTGCCAGCAGCGTAAGGGGGACAACTAATGAAGCTTTCTTT.

This clonotype occurred once. This sequence joins TRBV4-2 and TRBJ2-7; 7 bases fit TRBD2. The junction had 7 bases not matched to a gene; V was cut back by 2 bases and J by 0 bases. Germline lookup yields CDR1 LGHNA and CDR2 YNFKEQ. CDR3 size: 16 residues. The CDR3 DNA reads TGTGCCAGCAGCCAAAGAAGCGGGGATAGCTCCTACGAGCAGTACTTC. Translated: CASSQRSGDSSYEQYF.

This clonotype was detected many times. V gene TRBV5-6 combines with J gene TRBJ2-7, with 8 bases identical to TRBD1. Germline CDR1 is SGHDT and CDR2 is YYEEEE. Trimming removed 3 bases from V and 3 bases from J; junction bases left unmatched: 5. The CDR3 runs 14 residues. In DNA form, the CDR3 reads TGTGCCAGCAGCTCCGTGGACAGGGACTACGAGCAGTACTTC. Translated: CASSSVDRDYEQYF.

Worth noting for this clonotype: One end of the junction varies from germline; a read error may be responsible. The chain links TRBV5-1 to TRBJ2-7; no reliable D call. CDR3 length equals 13 residues. Germline CDR1 reads SGHRS; CDR2 reads YFSETQ. CDR3 DNA sequence: TGTGCCAGCAGCTCACAAAGGTACTACGAGCAGTACTTC. This encodes CASSSQRYYEQYF.

On this clonotype: With a much larger clone just one base away, this may be a read error. The chain carries TRBV10-3 and TRBJ2-5; D is unresolved. Deletions cut 10 bases from V and 0 bases from J, with 6 bases between. Germline V gene lookup returns CDR1 ENHRY and CDR2 SYGVKD. The CDR3 consists of 11 residues. CDR3: CATQYQETQYF. In DNA form, the CDR3 reads TGTGCCACCCAGTACCAAGAGACCCAGTACTTC.

The V and J genes are TRBV2 and TRBJ2-1; 13 positions match TRBD2. The CDR3 sequence is 14 residues long. Trimming at V came to 6 bases and at J to 8 bases, leaving 4 bases not matched to a gene. Germline V gene data show CDR1 as SNHLY and CDR2 as FYNNEI. The CDR3, as DNA: TGTGCCAGCAGGACGGGACTAGCGGGGTATGAGCAGTTCTTC. Protein product: CASRTGLAGYEQFF.

In this sample, this clonotype turned up many times. The chain carries TRBV12-3 or TRBV12-4 and TRBJ2-3, with TRBD2 as a possible D gene (6 bases). V was pared by 3 bases and J by 4 bases, with 14 bases between. There are 15 residues in the CDR3. CDR3 DNA: TGTGCCAGCAGTTTTCGGGGGATGCAAGCAGATACGCAGTATTTT. Translating gives CASSFRGMQADTQYF.

This clonotype was picked up one time. The CDR3 protein is CASSQPGQSYYGYTF. The CDR3 DNA follows: TGTGCCAGCAGCCAACCGGGACAGTCGTACTATGGCTACACCTTC. The chain uses TRBV4-2 and TRBJ1-2; 7 bases are a match to TRBD1. CDR1 LGHNA and CDR2 YNFKEQ come from the germline V gene. CDR3 size: 15 residues. V lost 2 bases, J lost 3 bases, and 6 bases stayed unmatched.

About this clonotype: Just one base apart from a much larger clone, this may be a read error. The CDR3 ends on some other residue instead of the conserved phenylalanine or tryptophan, so this is likely a read error. The chain carries TRBV27 and TRBJ2-7; D unresolved. V was trimmed by 6 bases and J by 2 bases, leaving 8 bases between them. CDR1 is MNHEY and CDR2 is SMNVEV in the germline V gene (reference sequence). The CDR3 spans 12 residues. CDR3 sequence reads: CASRGSTYEQYS. The CDR3 bases are TGTGCCAGCAGGGGAAGCACCTACGAGCAGTACTCC.

This clonotype has a count of ten or more. The rearrangement uses TRBV5-1 and TRBJ2-3, with unresolved D. Trimming took 0 bases from V and 1 from J, leaving 3 bases between them. Germline V lookup: CDR1 SGHRS, CDR2 YFSETQ. The CDR3 consists of 13 residues. The CDR3 DNA sequence: TGCGCCAGCAGCTTGGAGCGCACAGATACGCAGTATTTT. This gives the protein CASSLERTDTQYF. Full variable domain (rest looked up from reference TRBV5-1 and TRBJ2-3): KAGVTQTPRYLIKTRGQQVTLSCSPISGHRSVSWYQQTPGQGLQFLFEYFSETQRNKGNFPGRFSGRQFSNSRSEMNVSTLELGDSALYLCASSLERTDTQYFGPGTRLTVL.

This clonotype was recorded at least ten times. A clone one base away is much larger, so this may be a read error. Since the CDR3 does not end with the conserved phenylalanine or tryptophan, this likely comes from a read error. The chain joins TRBV25-1 to TRBJ1-3, with D unclear. This CDR3 spans 15 amino acids. Germline values: CDR1 MGHDK, CDR2 SYGVNS. V lost 1 base and J lost 4, with 11 bases in between. The CDR3: CASSESRVAGNTIYL. The CDR3 nucleotides read TGTGCCAGCAGTGAATCAAGGGTAGCGGGAAACACCATATATCTT.

The chain links TRBV5-6 to TRBJ2-1; 11 bases align to TRBD1. Germline V lookup: CDR1 SGHDT, CDR2 YYEEEE. The CDR3 totals 16 residues. V shed 2 bases, J shed 10 bases, and the junction held 11 bases outside the gene matches. CDR3: CASSFFGGQGVYEQFF. In DNA, the CDR3 is TGTGCCAGCAGCTTTTTCGGGGGACAGGGGGTCTACGAGCAGTTCTTC.

The chain recombines TRBV20-1 with TRBJ2-1; perhaps TRBD2 as D (6 bases). The germline CDR1 and CDR2 sequences are DFQATT and SNEGSKA (reference sequence). V was pared by 3 bases and J by 5 bases, with 8 bases between. The CDR3 is made up of 12 amino acids. CDR3 in amino acids: CSARRDDNEQFF. The CDR3 coding sequence is TGCAGTGCTAGGCGGGACGACAATGAGCAGTTCTTC.

Regarding this clonotype: A read error may explain this, as a much larger clone is one base away. The J gene is TRBJ2-5, the V gene TRBV5-1, with 11 positions matching TRBD1. J was trimmed by 5 bases and V by 0 bases; bases with no gene match: 6. Germline V gene lookup returns CDR1 SGHRS and CDR2 YFSETQ. This CDR3 is 16 amino acids long. The CDR3 spells CASSLGTGGLWETQYF. The CDR3 nucleotides are TGCGCCAGCAGCTTGGGGACAGGGGGCTTGTGGGAGACCCAGTACTTC.

This sequence joins TRBV7-9 and TRBJ2-1, with D tentatively TRBD1 (5 bases). Deletions cut 0 bases from V and 7 bases from J, with 10 bases between. The CDR3 contains 14 residues. Germline assignment: CDR1 SEHNR and CDR2 FQNEAQ (reference sequence). In DNA, the CDR3 is TGTGCCAGCAGCTTAGCGATGAAGGGGAATGAGCAGTTCTTC. Residues: CASSLAMKGNEQFF.

This clonotype was recorded at least ten times. A read error may be the cause here, since a much bigger clone is one base away. The chain carries TRBV10-2 and TRBJ2-7, with 12 bases identical to TRBD1. CDR3 length: 14 residues. V lost 7 bases and J lost 5; bases outside the gene matches: 6. Germline V gene lookup returns CDR1 WSHSY and CDR2 SAAADI. The CDR3 DNA follows: TGCGCCAGCAACGCCGGGACAGGGGGCCACGAGCAGTACTTC. Protein sequence: CASNAGTGGHEQYF.

This clonotype occurred many times. The chain links TRBV7-2 to TRBJ2-3, with 14 bases aligning to TRBD2. The J segment lost 5 bases and the V segment lost 5 bases, leaving 9 bases of the junction unmatched. CDR1 SGHTA and CDR2 FQGNSA come from the germline V gene. There are 17 residues in the CDR3. In nucleotides, the CDR3 is TGTGCCAGCAGCCCCCACCGGACTAGCGGGGGGCAAGATACGCAGTATTTT. Translation gives CASSPHRTSGGQDTQYF. Supplemented by reference TRBV7-2 and TRBJ2-3, the full variable domain reads GAGVSQSPSNKVTEKGKDVELRCDPISGHTALYWYRQSLGQGLEFLIYFQGNSAPDKSGLPSDRFSAERTGGSVSTLTIQRTQQEDSAVYLCASSPHRTSGGQDTQYFGPGTRLTVL.

Ten or more counts support this clonotype. The chain recombines TRBV5-1 with TRBJ2-3, with D unclear. Trimming pared 5 bases from V and 0 bases from J, leaving 7 bases between. Germline CDR1 and CDR2: SGHRS and YFSETQ. The CDR3 sequence is 13 residues long. The CDR3 DNA reads TGCGCCAGCAGTTCCCTTAGCACAGATACGCAGTATTTT. Encoded protein: CASSSLSTDTQYF.

The rearrangement uses TRBV5-4 and TRBJ2-5; TRBD1 aligns across 9 bases. The germline CDR1 and CDR2 sequences are SGHNT and YYREEE (reference sequence). The J segment lost 8 bases and the V segment lost 4 bases, leaving 9 bases of the junction unmatched. There are 14 residues in the CDR3. CDR3 loop: CASSPPTGQGTQYF. DNA of the CDR3: TGTGCCAGCAGCCCCCCGACGGGACAGGGCACCCAGTACTTC. Complete variable domain (other parts from reference TRBV5-4 and TRBJ2-5): ETGVTQSPTHLIKTRGQQVTLRCSSQSGHNTVSWYQQALGQGPQFIFQYYREEENGRGNFPPRFSGLQFPNYSSELNVNALELDDSALYLCASSPPTGQGTQYFGPGTRLLVL.

J is TRBJ2-7 and V is TRBV15; 10 bases align to TRBD2. V shed 8 bases and J 0 bases; nucleotides not matched to a gene: 13. This CDR3 region has 17 residues. The germline V gene encodes CDR1 LNHNV and CDR2 YYDKDF (reference sequence). CDR3: CATGSSSGGVSSYEQYF. In nucleotides, the CDR3 is TGTGCCACCGGGTCGTCTAGCGGGGGCGTTAGCTCCTACGAGCAGTACTTC.

The J gene is TRBJ1-4, the V gene TRBV7-9, with 7 bases that match TRBD1. With V trimmed by 3 bases and J by 8 bases, 9 bases remained unmatched. The CDR3 length is 15 residues. Germline V CDR1 and CDR2: SEHNR, FQNEAQ (reference sequence). CDR3 protein: CASSFQGGLGEKLFF. The DNA of the CDR3 is TGTGCCAGCAGCTTCCAGGGGGGATTAGGGGAAAAACTGTTTTTT.

The chain recombines TRBV12-3 or TRBV12-4 with TRBJ1-6; no firm D call. The CDR3 consists of 8 residues. With 0 bases removed from V and 19 bases from J, the gap between germline ends came to 1 base. CDR3 in DNA: TGTGCCAGCAGTTTAGCACACTTT. Its translation is CASSLAHF.